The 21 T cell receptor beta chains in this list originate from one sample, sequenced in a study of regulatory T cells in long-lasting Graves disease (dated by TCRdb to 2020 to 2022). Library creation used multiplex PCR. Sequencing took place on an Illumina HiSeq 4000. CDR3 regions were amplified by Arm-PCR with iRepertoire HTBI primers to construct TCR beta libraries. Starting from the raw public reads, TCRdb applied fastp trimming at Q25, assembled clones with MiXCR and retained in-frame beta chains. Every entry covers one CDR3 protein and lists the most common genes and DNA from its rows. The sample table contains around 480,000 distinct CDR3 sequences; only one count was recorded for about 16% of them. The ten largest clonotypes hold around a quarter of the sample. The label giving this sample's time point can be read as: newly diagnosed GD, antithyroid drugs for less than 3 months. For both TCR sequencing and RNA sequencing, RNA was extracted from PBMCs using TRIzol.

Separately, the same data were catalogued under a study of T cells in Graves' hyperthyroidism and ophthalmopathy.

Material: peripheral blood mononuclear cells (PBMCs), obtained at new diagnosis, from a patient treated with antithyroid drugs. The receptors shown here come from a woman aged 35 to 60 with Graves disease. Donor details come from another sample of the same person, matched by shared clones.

For the CDR3, the DNA is TGTGCCAGCAGCCAGCCGACTAGGAACAATGAGCAGTTCTTC. This encodes CASSQPTRNNEQFF. This chain joins TRBV3-1 and TRBJ2-1; weak D call: TRBD2 (6 bases). V lost 3 bases and J 5 bases, leaving 11 bases between the germline ends. The CDR3 runs to 14 residues. CDR1 LGHDT and CDR2 YNNKEL come from the germline V gene (reference sequence).

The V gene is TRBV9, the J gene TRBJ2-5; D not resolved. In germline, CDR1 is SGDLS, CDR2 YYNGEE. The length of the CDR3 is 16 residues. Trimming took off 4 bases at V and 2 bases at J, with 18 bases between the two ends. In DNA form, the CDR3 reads TGTGCCAGCAGCCCAGACCCCGGGCAGCAACAAGAGACCCAGTACTTC. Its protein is CASSPDPGQQQETQYF.

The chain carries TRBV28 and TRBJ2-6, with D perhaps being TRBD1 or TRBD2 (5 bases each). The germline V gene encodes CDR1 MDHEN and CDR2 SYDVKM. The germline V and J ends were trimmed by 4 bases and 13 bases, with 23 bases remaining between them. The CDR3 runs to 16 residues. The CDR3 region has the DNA TGTGCCAGCAGTTCCCCCGCCGAGAGGGGTCCCTATGTCCTGACTTTC. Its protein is CASSSPAERGPYVLTF.

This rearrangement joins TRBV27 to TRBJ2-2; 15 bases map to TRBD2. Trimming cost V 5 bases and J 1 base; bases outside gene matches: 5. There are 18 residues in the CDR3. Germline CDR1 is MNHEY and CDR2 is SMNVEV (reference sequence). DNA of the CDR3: TGTGCCAGCAGTCCCCCGGGACTAGCGGGGGGGAACACCGGGGAGCTGTTTTTT. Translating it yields CASSPPGLAGGNTGELFF.

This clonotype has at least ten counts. The CDR3 reads CASTPRGGSTDTQYF. The CDR3 coding sequence is TGTGCCAGCACCCCGCGGGGGGGAAGCACAGATACGCAGTATTTT. The chain carries TRBV12-3 or TRBV12-4 and TRBJ2-3; 9 bases fit TRBD2. V lost 7 bases, J lost 0 bases, and 5 bases stayed unmatched. The CDR3 is made up of 15 amino acids.

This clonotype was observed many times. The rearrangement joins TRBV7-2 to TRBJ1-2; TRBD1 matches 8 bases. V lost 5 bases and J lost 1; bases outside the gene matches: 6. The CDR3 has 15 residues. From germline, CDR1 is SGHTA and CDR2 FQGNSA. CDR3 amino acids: CASSTRQGSNYGYTF. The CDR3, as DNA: TGTGCCAGCAGCACGCGACAGGGGAGTAACTATGGCTACACCTTC.

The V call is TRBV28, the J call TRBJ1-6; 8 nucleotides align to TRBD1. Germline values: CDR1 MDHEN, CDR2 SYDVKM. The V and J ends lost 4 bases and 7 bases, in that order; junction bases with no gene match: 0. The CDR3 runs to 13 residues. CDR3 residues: CASSWDRNSPLHF. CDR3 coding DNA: TGTGCCAGCAGTTGGGACAGGAATTCACCCCTCCACTTT.

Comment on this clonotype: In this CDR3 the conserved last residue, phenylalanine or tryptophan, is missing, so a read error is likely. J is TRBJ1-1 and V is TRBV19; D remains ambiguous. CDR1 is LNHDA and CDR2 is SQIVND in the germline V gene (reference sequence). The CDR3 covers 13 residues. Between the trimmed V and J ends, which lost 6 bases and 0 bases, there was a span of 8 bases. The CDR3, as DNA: TGTGCCAGTAGCCCTACCCTGAACACTGAAGCTTTCCTT. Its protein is CASSPTLNTEAFL.

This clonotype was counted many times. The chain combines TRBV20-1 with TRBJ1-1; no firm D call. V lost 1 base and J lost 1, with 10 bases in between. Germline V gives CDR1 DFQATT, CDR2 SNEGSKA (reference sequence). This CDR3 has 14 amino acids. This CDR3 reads CSARAVSPNTEAFF. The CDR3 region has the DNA TGCAGTGCTAGAGCTGTTTCCCCGAACACTGAAGCTTTCTTT.

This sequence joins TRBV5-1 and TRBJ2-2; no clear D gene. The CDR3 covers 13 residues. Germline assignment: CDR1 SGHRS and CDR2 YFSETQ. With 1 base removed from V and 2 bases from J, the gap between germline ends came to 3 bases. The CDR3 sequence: CASSLRNTGELFF. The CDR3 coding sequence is TGCGCCAGCAGCTTGCGTAACACCGGGGAGCTGTTTTTT.

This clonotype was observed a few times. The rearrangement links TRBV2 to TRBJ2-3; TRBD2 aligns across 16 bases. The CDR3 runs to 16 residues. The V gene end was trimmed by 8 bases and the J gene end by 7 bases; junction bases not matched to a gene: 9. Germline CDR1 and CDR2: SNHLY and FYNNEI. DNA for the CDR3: TGTGCCAGCTCACCGGGACTAGCGGGGGGGCGGAATACGCAGTATTTT. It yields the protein CASSPGLAGGRNTQYF.

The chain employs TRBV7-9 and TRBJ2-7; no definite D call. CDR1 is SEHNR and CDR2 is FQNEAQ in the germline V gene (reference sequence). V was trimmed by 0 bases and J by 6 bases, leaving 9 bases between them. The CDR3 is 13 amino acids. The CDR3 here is CASSLARDLEQYF. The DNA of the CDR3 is TGTGCCAGCAGCTTAGCGAGAGACCTCGAGCAGTACTTC.

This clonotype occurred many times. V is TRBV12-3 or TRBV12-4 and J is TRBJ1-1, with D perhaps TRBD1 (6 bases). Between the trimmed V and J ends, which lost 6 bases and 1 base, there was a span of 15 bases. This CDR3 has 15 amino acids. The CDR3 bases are TGTGCCAGCAGGTTGCGAGGGGGGCAGAACACTGAAGCTTTCTTT. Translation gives CASRLRGGQNTEAFF.

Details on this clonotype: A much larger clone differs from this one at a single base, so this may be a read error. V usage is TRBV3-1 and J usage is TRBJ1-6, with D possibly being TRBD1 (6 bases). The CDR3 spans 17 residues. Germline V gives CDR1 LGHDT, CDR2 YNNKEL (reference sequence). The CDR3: CANSPTILQGGNSPLHF. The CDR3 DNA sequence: TGTGCCAACAGCCCAACTATTTTACAGGGAGGGAATTCACCCCTCCACTTT.

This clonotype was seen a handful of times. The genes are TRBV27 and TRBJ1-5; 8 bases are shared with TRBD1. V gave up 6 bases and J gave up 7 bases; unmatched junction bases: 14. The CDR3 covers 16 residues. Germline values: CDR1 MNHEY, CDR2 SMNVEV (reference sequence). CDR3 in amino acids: CASRSGQGGFLQPQHF. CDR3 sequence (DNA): TGTGCCAGCAGAAGTGGACAGGGTGGGTTTTTACAGCCCCAGCATTTT.

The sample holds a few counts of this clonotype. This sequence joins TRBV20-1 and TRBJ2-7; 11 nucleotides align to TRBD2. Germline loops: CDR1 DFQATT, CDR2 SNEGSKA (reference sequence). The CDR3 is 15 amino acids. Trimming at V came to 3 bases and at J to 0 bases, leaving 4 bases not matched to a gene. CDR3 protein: CSASVTSGDSYEQYF. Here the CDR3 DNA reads TGCAGTGCTAGCGTGACTAGCGGGGACTCCTACGAGCAGTACTTC.

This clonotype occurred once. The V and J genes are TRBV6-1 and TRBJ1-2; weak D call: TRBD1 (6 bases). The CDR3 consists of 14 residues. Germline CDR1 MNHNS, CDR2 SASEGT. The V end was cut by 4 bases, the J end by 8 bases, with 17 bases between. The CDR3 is CASSVTGTPYGYTF. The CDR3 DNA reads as TGTGCCAGCAGTGTTACCGGGACACCTTACGGCTACACCTTC.

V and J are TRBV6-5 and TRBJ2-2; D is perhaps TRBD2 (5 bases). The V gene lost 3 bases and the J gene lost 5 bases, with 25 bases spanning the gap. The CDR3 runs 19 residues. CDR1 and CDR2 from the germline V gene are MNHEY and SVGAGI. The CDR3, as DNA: TGTGCCAGCAGTTATCGGCCGACTGCGACTGGCCAGCGGACCGGGGAGCTGTTTTTT. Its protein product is CASSYRPTATGQRTGELFF.

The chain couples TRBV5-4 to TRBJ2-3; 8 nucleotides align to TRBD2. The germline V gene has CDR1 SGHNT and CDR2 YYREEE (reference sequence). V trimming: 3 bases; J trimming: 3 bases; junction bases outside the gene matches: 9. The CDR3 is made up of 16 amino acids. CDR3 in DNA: TGTGCCAGCAGCTCCGGGGCGGGGGGTTTTACAGATACGCAGTATTTT. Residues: CASSSGAGGFTDTQYF.

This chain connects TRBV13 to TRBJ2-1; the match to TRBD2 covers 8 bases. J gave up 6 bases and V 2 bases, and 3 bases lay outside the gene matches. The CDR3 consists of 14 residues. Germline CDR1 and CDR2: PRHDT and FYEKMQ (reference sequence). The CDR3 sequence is CASSLPTSGNEQFF. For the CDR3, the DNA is TGTGCCAGCAGCTTACCTACTAGCGGCAATGAGCAGTTCTTC.

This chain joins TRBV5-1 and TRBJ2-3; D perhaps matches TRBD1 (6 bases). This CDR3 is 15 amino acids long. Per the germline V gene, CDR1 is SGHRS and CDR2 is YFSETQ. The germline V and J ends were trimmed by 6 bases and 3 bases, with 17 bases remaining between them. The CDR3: CASNLAITGTDTQYF. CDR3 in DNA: TGCGCCAGCAACCTAGCCATCACAGGGACAGATACGCAGTATTTT.